The subject of this entry is one TCR beta chain. What it binds is not known. This sample was taken from a study of T cells in localized non-small cell lung cancer. Clones were sequenced by immunoSEQ multiplex PCR, and TCRdb holds only the in-frame ones, with some missing. Here the sample spans roughly 30,000 clones, around nine tenths being singletons. CDR1 is SSHAT and CDR2 is FNYEAQ in the germline V gene (reference sequence). The CDR3 covers 18 residues. V dropped 3 bases and J dropped 4 bases, with 21 bases sitting between them. Broader study findings: Among the top 100 tumor clones, a median about 58 appeared in adjacent lung. Multi-region tumor sequencing was not done, so intratumor heterogeneity could not be excluded. Patients showing higher blood T cell density tended to see longer overall survival.

The sequence was collected from a woman aged 40 to 75 with stage I lung adenocarcinoma. V usage is TRBV7-7 and J usage is TRBJ2-2; D is tentatively TRBD1 or TRBD2 (6 bases each). The sequencing here drew on peripheral blood, taken before any cancer treatment. The CDR3 here is CASSFQYHREVGTGELFF. The CDR3 region has the DNA TGTGCCAGCAGCTTCCAGTACCACAGGGAGGTGGGCACCGGGGAGCTGTTTTTT.